This T cell receptor beta chain was found in a study of metastatic and nonmetastatic thyroid tumors (dated by TCRdb to about 2020). Study-level background: Repertoires from peripheral blood and from tumor or nodule tissue samples of malignant and benign thyroid patients were compared. Paper-wide results and their limitations: In both blood and tumor samples, TCR beta diversity was reported to be significantly higher in malignant tumors than in benign nodules.

Before undergoing thyroid surgery, none of the patients had been given any kind of treatment. Using T-cell receptor beta sequencing, the researchers looked back retrospectively at clinical samples from patients, gathered between about 2012 and 2018. V was cut back by 3 bases and J by 1 base, leaving a gap of 9 bases between them. The germline V gene (reference sequence) gives CDR1 as LNHDA and CDR2 as SQIVND. Measured from the cysteine to the phenylalanine, the CDR3 is 15 residues long. The DNA shown is the 45-base CDR3, in frame from base 1. The library was generated by PCR. The reads were generated on an Illumina HiSeq 4000. The TCR beta-chain CDR3 region of each patient was profiled by high-throughput sequencing. In the source study's methods: A classifier to discriminate distant-metastatic papillary thyroid cancer patients was built from CDR3 differences across clinicopathological groups. To measure repertoire diversity the researchers used the Shannon index, while the Morisita-Horn index served to gauge how similar the tumor and blood repertoires were. In-frame beta chains were kept once TCRdb had trimmed the public reads at Q25 with fastp and called clones with MiXCR. The V and J calls were not made by the authors but by TCRdb's processing. The sample table shows tens of thousands of clones, and around 20% are seen once. About 4% of the sample goes to the ten largest clones.

This clone was counted at least ten times. Its antigen is still unknown. Nothing much larger sits one base from this clone, and base qualities are not available. This TCR was recovered from a male donor with papillary thyroid cancer or a benign thyroid nodule (not recorded which). Some clones in this sample may be carry-over from other donors' samples. The sequenced sample consisted of blood. The chain links TRBV19 with TRBJ2-2, with the D gene uncertain. The CDR3 sequence is CASSIVALNTGELFF. The DNA sequence is given as TGTGCCAGTAGTATTGTGGCCCTGAACACCGGGGAGCTGTTTTTT.